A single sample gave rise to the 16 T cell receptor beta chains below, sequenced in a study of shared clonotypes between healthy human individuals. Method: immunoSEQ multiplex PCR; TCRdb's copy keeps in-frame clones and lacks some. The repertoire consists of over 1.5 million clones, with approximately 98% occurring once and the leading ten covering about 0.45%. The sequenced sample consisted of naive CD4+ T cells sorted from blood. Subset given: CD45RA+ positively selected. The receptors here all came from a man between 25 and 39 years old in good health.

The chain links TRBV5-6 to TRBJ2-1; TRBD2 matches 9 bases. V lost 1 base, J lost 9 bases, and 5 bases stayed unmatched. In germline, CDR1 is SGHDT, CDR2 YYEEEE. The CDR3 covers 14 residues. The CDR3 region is CASSLRGRVPEQFF. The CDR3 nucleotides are TGTGCCAGCAGCTTGCGCGGGAGGGTGCCTGAGCAGTTCTTC.

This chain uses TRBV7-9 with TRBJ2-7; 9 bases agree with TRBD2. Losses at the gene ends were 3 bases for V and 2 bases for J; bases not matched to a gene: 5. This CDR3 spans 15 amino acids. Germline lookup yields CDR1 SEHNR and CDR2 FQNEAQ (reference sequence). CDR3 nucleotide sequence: TGTGCCAGCAGCTTCATAGCGGGAGTGACCTACGAGCAGTACTTC. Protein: CASSFIAGVTYEQYF.

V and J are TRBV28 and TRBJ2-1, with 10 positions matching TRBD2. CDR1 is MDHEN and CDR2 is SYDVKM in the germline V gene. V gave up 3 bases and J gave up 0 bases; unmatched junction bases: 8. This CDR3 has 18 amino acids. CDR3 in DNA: TGTGCCAGCAGTTTGACAGCGGGAGGGCCCCTCTCCTACAATGAGCAGTTCTTC. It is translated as CASSLTAGGPLSYNEQFF. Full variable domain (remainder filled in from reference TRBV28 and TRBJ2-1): DVKVTQSSRYLVKRTGEKVFLECVQDMDHENMFWYRQDPGLGLRLIYFSYDVKMKEKGDIPEGYSVSREKKERFSLILESASTNQTSMYLCASSLTAGGPLSYNEQFFGPGTRLTVL.

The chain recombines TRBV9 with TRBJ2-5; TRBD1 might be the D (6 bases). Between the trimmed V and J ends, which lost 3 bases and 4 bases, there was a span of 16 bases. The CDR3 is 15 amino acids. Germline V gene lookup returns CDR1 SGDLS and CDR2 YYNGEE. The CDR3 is CASSAPPGGTETQYF. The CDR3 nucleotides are TGTGCCAGCAGCGCCCCCCCTGGGGGCACAGAGACCCAGTACTTC.

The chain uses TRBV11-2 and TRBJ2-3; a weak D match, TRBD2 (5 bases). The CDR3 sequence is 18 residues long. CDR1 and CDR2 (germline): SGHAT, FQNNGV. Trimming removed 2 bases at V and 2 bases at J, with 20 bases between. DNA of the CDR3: TGTGCCAGCAGCTTAAGGCTAGCCGGGTCGGTTTACACAGATACGCAGTATTTT. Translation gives CASSLRLAGSVYTDTQYF.

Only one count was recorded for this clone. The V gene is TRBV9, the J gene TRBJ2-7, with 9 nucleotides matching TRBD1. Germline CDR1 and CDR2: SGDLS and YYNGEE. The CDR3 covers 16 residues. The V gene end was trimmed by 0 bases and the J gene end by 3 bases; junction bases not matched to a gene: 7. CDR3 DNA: TGTGCCAGCAGCGTAGAGGCTGGGACAGGGATCTACGAGCAGTACTTC. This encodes CASSVEAGTGIYEQYF.

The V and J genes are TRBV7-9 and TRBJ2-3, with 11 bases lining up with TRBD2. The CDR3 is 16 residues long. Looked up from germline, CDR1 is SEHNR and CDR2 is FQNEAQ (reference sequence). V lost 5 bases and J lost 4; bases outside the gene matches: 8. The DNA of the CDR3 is TGTGCCAGCAGCACCGGACTAGCGGGCGATGCAGATACGCAGTATTTT. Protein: CASSTGLAGDADTQYF.

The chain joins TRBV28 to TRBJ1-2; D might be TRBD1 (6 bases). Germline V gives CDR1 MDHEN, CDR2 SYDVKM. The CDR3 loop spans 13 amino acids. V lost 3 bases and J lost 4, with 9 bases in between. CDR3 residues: CASSLDSPYGYTF. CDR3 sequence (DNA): TGTGCCAGCAGTTTGGACAGTCCCTATGGCTACACCTTC.

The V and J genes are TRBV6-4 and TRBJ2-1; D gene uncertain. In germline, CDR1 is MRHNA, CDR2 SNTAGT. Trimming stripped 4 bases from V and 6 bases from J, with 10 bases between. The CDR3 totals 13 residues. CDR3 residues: CASSVELFNEQFF. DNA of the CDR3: TGTGCCAGCAGTGTTGAACTATTCAATGAGCAGTTCTTC.

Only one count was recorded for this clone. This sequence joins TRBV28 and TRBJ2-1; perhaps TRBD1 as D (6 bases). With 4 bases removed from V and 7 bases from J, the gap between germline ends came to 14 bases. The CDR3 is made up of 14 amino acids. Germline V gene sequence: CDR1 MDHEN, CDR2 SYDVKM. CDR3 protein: CASSYRDLSNEQFF. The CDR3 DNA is TGTGCCAGCAGTTACAGGGACCTTAGTAATGAGCAGTTCTTC.

CDR3 sequence: CASSVGDRGYYEQYF. The CDR3 DNA follows: TGTGCCAGCAGCGTAGGAGACAGGGGGTACTACGAGCAGTACTTC. The V and J genes are TRBV9 and TRBJ2-7, with TRBD1 identical over 9 bases. This CDR3 is 15 amino acids long. CDR1 is SGDLS and CDR2 is YYNGEE in the germline V gene. Unmatched junction bases numbered 4, after V lost 0 bases and J lost 3 bases.

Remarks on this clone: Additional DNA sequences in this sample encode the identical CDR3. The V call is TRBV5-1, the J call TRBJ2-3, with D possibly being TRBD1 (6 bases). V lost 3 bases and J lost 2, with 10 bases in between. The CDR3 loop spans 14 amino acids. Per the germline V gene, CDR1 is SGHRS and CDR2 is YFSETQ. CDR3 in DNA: TGCGCCAGCAGCTCCCGACAGGTCACAGATACGCAGTATTTT. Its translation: CASSSRQVTDTQYF.

The CDR3 loop reads CASSPQRLADYNEQFF. CDR3 in DNA: TGCGCCAGCAGCCCCCAGAGACTAGCGGACTACAATGAGCAGTTCTTC. The chain couples TRBV5-1 to TRBJ2-1, with 9 bases aligning to TRBD2. The V and J ends lost 4 bases and 3 bases, in that order; junction bases with no gene match: 8. The germline V gene has CDR1 SGHRS and CDR2 YFSETQ. This CDR3 is built from 16 residues.

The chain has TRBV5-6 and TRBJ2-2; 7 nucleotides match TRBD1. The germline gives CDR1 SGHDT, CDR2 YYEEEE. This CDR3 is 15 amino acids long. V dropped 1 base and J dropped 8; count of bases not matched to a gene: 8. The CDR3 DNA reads TGTGCCAGCAGCTTGTTGCAGGGGGTTATAGGGGAGCTGTTTTTT. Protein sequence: CASSLLQGVIGELFF.

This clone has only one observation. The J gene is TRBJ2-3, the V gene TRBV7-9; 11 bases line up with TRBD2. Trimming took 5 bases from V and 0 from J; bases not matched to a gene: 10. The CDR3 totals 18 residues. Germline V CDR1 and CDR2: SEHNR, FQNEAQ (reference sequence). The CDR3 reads CASSRIQRLAGSTDTQYF. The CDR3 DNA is TGTGCCAGCAGCCGAATCCAACGACTAGCGGGAAGCACAGATACGCAGTATTTT.

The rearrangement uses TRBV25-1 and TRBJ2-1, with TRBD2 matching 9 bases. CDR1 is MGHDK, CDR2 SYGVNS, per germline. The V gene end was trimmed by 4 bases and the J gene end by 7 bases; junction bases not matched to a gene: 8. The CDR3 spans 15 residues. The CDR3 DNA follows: TGTGCCAGCAGTGTGTTAGCGGGAGCCGCAAATGAGCAGTTCTTC. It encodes CASSVLAGAANEQFF. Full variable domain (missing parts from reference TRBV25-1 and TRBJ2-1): EADIYQTPRYLVIGTGKKITLECSQTMGHDKMYWYQQDPGMELHLIHYSYGVNSTEKGDLSSESTVSRIRTEHFPLTLESARPSHTSQYLCASSVLAGAANEQFFGPGTRLTVL.